This T cell receptor (beta chain) is drawn from a study of human T cells and chemical hapten exposure. Study-wide background: The upper back received 0.01% DPC by patch testing, with results read at 6 days. Patients, largely female, had alopecia areata, totalis or universalis. It was small differences in pooled library volume that mainly caused per-sample TCR yields to vary.

TCRdb recomputed calls from the RACE reads with MiXCR, one row per CDR3 protein. The sample carries more than 95,000 distinct CDR3 sequences, roughly an eighth recorded once. Time point in this sample: patch test 1, 2 weeks after DPC sensitization. As to treatment: therapeutic diphenylcyclopropenone sensitization with weekly scalp DPC. From whole blood left unfractionated, total RNA was extracted. J was trimmed by 7 bases and V by 3 bases; bases with no gene match: 9. The germline V gene has CDR1 MDHEN and CDR2 SYDVKM. The CDR3 is made up of 15 amino acids. This clonotype was detected only a few times.

The sequenced sample was whole blood, obtained in connection with sensitization to the hapten diphenylcyclopropenone (DPC). The clonotype originates from a woman aged 45-60 years with alopecia areata. Some clones in this sample may be carry-over from other donors' samples. V and J are TRBV28 and TRBJ1-1; 9 nucleotides align to TRBD1. DNA for the CDR3: TGTGCCAGCAGTTTGCTCGGGACAGGGCAGAGTGAAGCTTTCTTT. Encoded protein: CASSLLGTGQSEAFF.